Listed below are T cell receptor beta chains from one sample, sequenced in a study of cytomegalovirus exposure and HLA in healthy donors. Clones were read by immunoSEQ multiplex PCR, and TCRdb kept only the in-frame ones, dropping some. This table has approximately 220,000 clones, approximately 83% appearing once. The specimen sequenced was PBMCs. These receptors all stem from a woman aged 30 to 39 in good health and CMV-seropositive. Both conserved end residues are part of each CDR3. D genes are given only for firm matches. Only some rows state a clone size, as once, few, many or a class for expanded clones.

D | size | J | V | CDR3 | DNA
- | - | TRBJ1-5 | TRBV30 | CAWSVPDGSNQPQHF | TGTGCCTGGAGTGTCCCAGACGGTAGCAATCAGCCCCAGCATTTT
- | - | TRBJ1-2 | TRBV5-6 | CASSLDPLAHTF | TGTGCCAGCAGCTTGGACCCCCTTGCCCACACCTTC
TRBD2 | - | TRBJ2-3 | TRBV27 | CASHGRNTQYF | TGTGCCAGCCACGGGAGGAATACGCAGTATTTT
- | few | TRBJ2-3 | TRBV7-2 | CASTPNGGVTDTQYF | TGTGCCAGCACCCCTAATGGCGGGGTCACAGATACGCAGTATTTT
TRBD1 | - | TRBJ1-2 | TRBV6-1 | CASRDRRYYGYTF | TGTGCCAGCAGGGACAGGAGGTACTATGGCTACACCTTC
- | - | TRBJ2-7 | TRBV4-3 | CASSQDARLREQYF | TGCGCCAGCAGCCAAGATGCCAGACTTCGGGAGCAGTACTTC
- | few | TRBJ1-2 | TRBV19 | CASSRQTRGYGYTF | TGTGCCAGTAGTCGTCAGACAAGGGGCTATGGCTACACCTTC
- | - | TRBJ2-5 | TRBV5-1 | CASSSGTSEETQYF | TGCGCCAGCAGCTCCGGGACATCGGAAGAGACCCAGTACTTC
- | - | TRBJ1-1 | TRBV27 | CASSSRDVGTEAFF | TGTGCCAGCAGTTCCAGGGATGTCGGCACTGAAGCTTTCTTT
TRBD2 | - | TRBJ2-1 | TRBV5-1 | CASSKRTSGRSTVGNEQFF | TGCGCCAGCAGCAAAAGGACTAGCGGGAGATCCACAGTCGGCAATGAGCAGTTCTTC
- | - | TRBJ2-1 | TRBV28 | CASRTATPGEFF | TGTGCCAGCCGAACGGCAACTCCCGGGGAGTTCTTC
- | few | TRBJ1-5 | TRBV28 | CASSLPSWIYGNQPQHF | TGTGCCAGCAGCCTACCCTCTTGGATTTATGGCAATCAGCCCCAGCATTTT
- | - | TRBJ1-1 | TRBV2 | CASSEWTLGGSGTEAFF | TGTGCCAGCAGTGAATGGACTCTAGGTGGTTCGGGGACTGAAGCTTTCTTT
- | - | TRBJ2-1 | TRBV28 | CASSFSGVAGPPLYNEQFF | TGTGCCAGCAGTTTCTCAGGAGTGGCGGGCCCCCCTCTTTACAATGAGCAGTTCTTC
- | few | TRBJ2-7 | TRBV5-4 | CASSLWSVTGEQYF | TGTGCCAGCAGCTTGTGGTCTGTTACTGGCGAGCAGTACTTC
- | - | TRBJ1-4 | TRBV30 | CAWSPQPNEKLFF | TGTGCCTGGAGTCCTCAGCCTAATGAAAAACTGTTTTTT
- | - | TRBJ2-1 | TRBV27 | CASRSHSDHEQFF | TGTGCCAGCAGATCCCATTCTGACCATGAGCAGTTCTTC
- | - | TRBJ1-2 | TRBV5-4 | CASSLLRGNYGYTF | TGTGCCAGCAGCTTGTTGCGGGGGAACTATGGCTACACCTTC
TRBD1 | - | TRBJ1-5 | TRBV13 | CASSLGGTGGTAQHF | TGTGCCAGCAGCTTAGGCGGGACAGGGGGAACAGCCCAGCATTTT
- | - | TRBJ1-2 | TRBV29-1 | CSVVGGVDYGYTF | TGCAGCGTTGTCGGGGGGGTCGACTATGGCTACACCTTC
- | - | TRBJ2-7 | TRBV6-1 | CASLRDHQLYEQYF | TGTGCCAGTTTGAGGGACCATCAACTTTACGAGCAGTACTTC
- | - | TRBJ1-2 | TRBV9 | CASSVGSATEDYTF | TGTGCCAGCAGCGTAGGCTCAGCGACAGAGGACTACACCTTC
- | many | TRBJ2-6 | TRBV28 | CASSLGDMAGANVLTF | TGTGCCAGCAGTTTGGGGGACATGGCTGGGGCCAACGTCCTGACTTTC
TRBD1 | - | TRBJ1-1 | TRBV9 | CASSGQGAGTEAFF | TGTGCCAGCAGCGGACAGGGGGCTGGCACTGAAGCTTTCTTT
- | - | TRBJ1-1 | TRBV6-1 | CASNLKGGGEAFF | TGTGCCAGCAATCTAAAAGGGGGGGGTGAAGCTTTCTTT
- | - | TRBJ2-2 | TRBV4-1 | CASSQILRRTNTGELFF | TGCGCCAGCAGCCAAATTTTACGGCGGACGAACACCGGGGAGCTGTTTTTT
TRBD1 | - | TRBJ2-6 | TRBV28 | CASSKPPGQAFSGANVLTF | TGTGCCAGCAGTAAGCCGCCGGGACAGGCCTTCTCTGGGGCCAACGTCCTGACTTTC
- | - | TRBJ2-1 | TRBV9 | CASSPRLNNEQFF | TGTGCCAGCAGCCCCCGACTCAACAATGAGCAGTTCTTC
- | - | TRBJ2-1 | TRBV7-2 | CASSLRQGPYNEQFF | TGTGCCAGCAGCCTGCGGCAGGGGCCCTACAATGAGCAGTTCTTC
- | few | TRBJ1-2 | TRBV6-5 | CASSYGTGGGYTF | TGTGCCAGCAGTTACGGCACAGGTGGGGGTTACACCTTC
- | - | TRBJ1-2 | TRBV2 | CASSGDRGSYGYTF | TGTGCCAGCAGTGGAGACCGGGGAAGCTATGGCTACACCTTC
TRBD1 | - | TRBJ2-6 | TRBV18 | CASSRSRGPGANVLTF | TGTGCCAGCTCACGGAGCAGGGGGCCTGGGGCCAACGTCCTGACTTTC
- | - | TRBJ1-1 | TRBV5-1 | CASSLHGMNTEAFF | TGCGCCAGCAGCTTGCACGGAATGAACACTGAAGCTTTCTTT
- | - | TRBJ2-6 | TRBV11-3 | CASSVFIRQSRANVLTF | TGTGCCAGCAGCGTTTTTATTCGACAAAGTCGGGCCAACGTCCTGACTTTC
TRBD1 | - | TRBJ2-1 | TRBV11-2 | CASSRGTGVNNEQFF | TGTGCCAGCAGCCGCGGGACAGGGGTAAACAATGAGCAGTTCTTC
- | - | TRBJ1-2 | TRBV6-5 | CASRPEANYGYTF | TGTGCCAGCCGACCAGAAGCTAACTATGGCTACACCTTC
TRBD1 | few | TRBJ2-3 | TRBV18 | CASSPRTGGPSTDTQYF | TGTGCCAGCTCACCACGAACAGGGGGGCCTAGCACAGATACGCAGTATTTT
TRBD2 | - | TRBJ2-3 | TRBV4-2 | CASTPTSTTDTQYF | TGTGCCAGCACCCCGACTAGCACCACAGATACGCAGTATTTT
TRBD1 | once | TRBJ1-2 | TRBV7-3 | CASSPGDSYGYTF | TGTGCCAGCAGCCCGGGGGACAGCTATGGCTACACCTTC
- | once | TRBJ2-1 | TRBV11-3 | CASSSLGGENEQFF | TGTGCCAGCAGCTCTCTGGGTGGCGAGAATGAGCAGTTCTTC
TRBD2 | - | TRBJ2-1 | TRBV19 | CASSIEALAAYNEQFF | TGTGCCAGTAGTATAGAAGCACTAGCGGCGTACAATGAGCAGTTCTTC
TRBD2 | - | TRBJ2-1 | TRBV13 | CASSPSSGSSYNEQFF | TGTGCCAGCAGCCCTTCGAGCGGGAGCTCCTACAATGAGCAGTTCTTC
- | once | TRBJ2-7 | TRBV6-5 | CASSYSWRGFSYEQYF | TGTGCCAGCAGTTACTCGTGGCGGGGATTTTCCTACGAGCAGTACTTC
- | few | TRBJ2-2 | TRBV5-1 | CASSLRGYRYTGELFF | TGCGCCAGCAGCTTGAGGGGTTACCGTTACACCGGGGAGCTGTTTTTT
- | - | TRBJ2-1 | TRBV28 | CASRDRTGPIGEQFF | TGTGCCAGCAGAGACAGGACGGGGCCAATCGGTGAGCAGTTCTTC
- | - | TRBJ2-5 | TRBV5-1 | CASSLMTGEETQYF | TGCGCCAGCAGCTTGATGACAGGAGAAGAGACCCAGTACTTC
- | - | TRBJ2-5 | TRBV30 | CAWSVLSGETQYF | TGTGCCTGGAGTGTACTAAGTGGTGAGACCCAGTACTTC
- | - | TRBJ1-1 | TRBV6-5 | CASSYGSTEAEAFF | TGTGCCAGCAGTTACGGCTCGACGGAGGCTGAAGCTTTCTTT
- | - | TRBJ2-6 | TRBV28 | CASSETQDAGANVLTF | TGTGCCAGCAGTGAAACCCAGGACGCTGGGGCCAACGTCCTGACTTTC
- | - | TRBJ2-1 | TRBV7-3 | CASSLSPSSYNEQFF | TGTGCCAGCAGCTTATCCCCGAGCTCCTACAATGAGCAGTTCTTC
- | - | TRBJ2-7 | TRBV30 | CAWSVVYEQYF | TGTGCCTGGAGTGTGGTCTACGAGCAGTACTTC